The TCR beta chain described here comes from a study of T cells in localized non-small cell lung cancer. Study results and limitations: Of the top 100 tumor clones, median roughly 60 were in adjacent lung, about 26 among its top 100. Compared with tumor, uninvolved adjacent lung displayed greater T cell clonality, ranking highest overall. Greater blood T cell density accompanied longer overall survival.

From germline, CDR1 is SGHRS and CDR2 YFSETQ. The CDR3 has 20 amino acids. V was clipped by 4 bases and J by 5 bases; unmatched bases: 18. TCRdb keeps only in-frame clones here, not all; method: immunoSEQ multiplex PCR. Of approximately 20,000 clones listed, 85% were seen once; the top ten hold more than 15%. As for this clone: No antigen is known for it.

The gene calls are TRBV5-1 and TRBJ2-2; TRBD1 agrees at 12 bases. The receptor was isolated from a woman aged 35 to 70 with stage II squamous cell lung carcinoma. The source was PBMCs, collected before any cancer treatment. CDR3 bases: TGCGCCAGCAGCGCCACCCCTCTCCGTCGGGACAGGGGGCAAACCGGGGAGCTGTTTTTT. This encodes CASSATPLRRDRGQTGELFF.